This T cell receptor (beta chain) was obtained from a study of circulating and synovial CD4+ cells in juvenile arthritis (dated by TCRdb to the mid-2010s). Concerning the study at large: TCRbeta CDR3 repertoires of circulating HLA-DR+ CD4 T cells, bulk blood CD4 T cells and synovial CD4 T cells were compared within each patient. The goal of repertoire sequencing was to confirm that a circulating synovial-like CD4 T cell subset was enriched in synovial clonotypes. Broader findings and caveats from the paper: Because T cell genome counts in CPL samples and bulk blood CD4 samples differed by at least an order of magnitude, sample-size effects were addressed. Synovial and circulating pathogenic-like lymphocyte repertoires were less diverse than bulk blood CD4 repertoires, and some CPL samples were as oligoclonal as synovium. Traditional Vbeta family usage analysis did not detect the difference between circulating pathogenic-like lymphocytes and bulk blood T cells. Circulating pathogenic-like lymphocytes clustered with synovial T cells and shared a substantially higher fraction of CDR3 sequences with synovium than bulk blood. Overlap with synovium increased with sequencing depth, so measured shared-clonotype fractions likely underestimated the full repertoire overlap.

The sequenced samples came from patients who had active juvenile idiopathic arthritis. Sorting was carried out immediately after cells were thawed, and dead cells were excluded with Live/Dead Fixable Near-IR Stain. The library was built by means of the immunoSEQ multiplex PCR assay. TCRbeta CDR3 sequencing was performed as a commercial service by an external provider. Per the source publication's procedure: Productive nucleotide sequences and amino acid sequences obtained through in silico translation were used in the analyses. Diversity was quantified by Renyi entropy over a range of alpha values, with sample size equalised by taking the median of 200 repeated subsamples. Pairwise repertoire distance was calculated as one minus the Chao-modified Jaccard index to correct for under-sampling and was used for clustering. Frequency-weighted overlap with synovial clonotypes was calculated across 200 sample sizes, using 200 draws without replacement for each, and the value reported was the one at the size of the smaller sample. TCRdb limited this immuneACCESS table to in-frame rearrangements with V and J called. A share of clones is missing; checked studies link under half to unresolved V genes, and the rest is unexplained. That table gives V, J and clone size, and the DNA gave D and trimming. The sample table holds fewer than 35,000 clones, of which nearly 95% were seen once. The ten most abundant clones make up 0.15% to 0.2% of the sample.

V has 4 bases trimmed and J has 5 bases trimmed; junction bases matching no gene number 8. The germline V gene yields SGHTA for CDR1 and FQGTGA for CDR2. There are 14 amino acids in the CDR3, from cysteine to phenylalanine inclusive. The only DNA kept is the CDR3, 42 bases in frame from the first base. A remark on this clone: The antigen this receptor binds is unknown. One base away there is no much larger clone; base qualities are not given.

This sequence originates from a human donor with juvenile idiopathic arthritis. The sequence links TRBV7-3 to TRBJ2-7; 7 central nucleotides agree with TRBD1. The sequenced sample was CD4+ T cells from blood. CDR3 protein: CASSSETGQNEQYF. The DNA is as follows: TGTGCCAGCAGCTCGGAGACAGGGCAGAACGAGCAGTACTTC.